This passage covers 17 T cell receptor beta chains from one sample sequenced in a study of response to subunit inactivated influenza vaccine. Each CDR3 protein gets one entry after TCRdb re-called the RT-PCR reads with MiXCR. The sample lists hundreds of thousands of distinct CDR3 sequences, approximately 15% seen once, with less than 9% in the top ten. The sample was PBMCs from blood, taken 14 to 15 days before vaccination. Receptors originate from a man between 50 and 59 years old who received an inactivated influenza vaccine.

This clonotype occurred many times. The chain is built from TRBV9 and TRBJ2-1, with 8 positions matching TRBD1. Germline V gene sequence: CDR1 SGDLS, CDR2 YYNGEE. The V and J ends lost 3 bases and 3 bases, in that order; junction bases with no gene match: 8. This CDR3 is 16 amino acids long. DNA of the CDR3: TGTGCCAGCAGCGCATTGGGACAGGAGCTCTACAATGAGCAGTTCTTC. Translating gives CASSALGQELYNEQFF.

The V and J genes are TRBV10-3 and TRBJ2-6, with a weak D call TRBD2 (6 bases). The CDR3 has 17 amino acids. Trimming pared 4 bases from V and 0 bases from J, leaving 13 bases between. The germline CDR1 and CDR2 sequences are ENHRY and SYGVKD. The chain's CDR3 is CAISVGGTHSGANVLTF. Here the CDR3 DNA reads TGTGCCATCAGTGTTGGCGGGACCCACTCTGGGGCCAACGTCCTGACTTTC.

V is TRBV29-1 and J is TRBJ2-5; the D is unclear. The CDR3 has 14 amino acids. Trimming removed 1 base at V and 1 base at J, with 10 bases between. The germline V gene has CDR1 SQVTM and CDR2 ANQGSEA. For the CDR3, the DNA is TGCAGCGTTGAAGGGTCCCAGAGCCAAGAGACCCAGTACTTC. Protein sequence: CSVEGSQSQETQYF. Full variable domain (outside the CDR3, taken from reference TRBV29-1 and TRBJ2-5): SAVISQKPSRDICQRGTSLTIQCQVDSQVTMMFWYRQQPGQSLTLIATANQGSEATYESGFVIDKFPISRPNLTFSTLTVSNMSPEDSSIYLCSVEGSQSQETQYFGPGTRLLVL.

This clonotype appeared many times. The CDR3 nucleotides read TGTGCCAGCAGGGGGACAGGCAATCAGCCCCAGCATTTT. This gives the protein CASRGTGNQPQHF. This chain links TRBV12-3 or TRBV12-4 with TRBJ1-5, with 7 bases lining up with TRBD1. V was pared by 6 bases and J by 2 bases, with 1 base of the junction left unmatched. This CDR3 is built from 13 residues.

The chain carries TRBV20-1 and TRBJ1-5; D unclear. From germline, CDR1 is DFQATT and CDR2 SNEGSKA (reference sequence). V gave up 5 bases and J gave up 3 bases, with 14 bases separating them. The CDR3 is 14 residues long. The CDR3 protein is CSARRTGINQPQHF. The CDR3 DNA reads as TGCAGTGCTCGCCGGACGGGGATCAATCAGCCCCAGCATTTT.

There are a few counts of this clonotype. Here the CDR3 reads CSASRGAGVVNEQYF. The CDR3 DNA sequence: TGCAGTGCTAGTAGAGGGGCCGGAGTGGTTAACGAGCAGTACTTC. The chain recombines TRBV20-1 with TRBJ2-7; D possibly matches TRBD1 or TRBD2 (5 bases each). In germline, CDR1 is DFQATT, CDR2 SNEGSKA (reference sequence). V was shortened by 3 bases and J by 5 bases, with 20 bases between the two germline ends. The CDR3 is 15 amino acids.

This clonotype has only a few counts. The V gene is TRBV4-3, the J gene TRBJ2-2; no firm D call. The CDR3 sequence is 14 residues long. Per germline, CDR1 LGHNA and CDR2 YSLEER. The V end was cut by 3 bases, the J end by 4 bases, with 9 bases between. The CDR3 loop is CASSQVDFTGELFF. CDR3 nucleotide sequence: TGCGCCAGCAGCCAGGTCGACTTCACCGGGGAGCTGTTTTTT.

The chain uses TRBV28 and TRBJ2-7; the match to TRBD2 covers 9 bases. This CDR3 comprises 14 residues. The V gene's germline CDR1 is MDHEN and CDR2 SYDVKM. V lost 4 bases, J lost 6 bases, and 7 bases stayed unmatched. CDR3 DNA: TGTGCCAGCAGTTCTAGCGGGGAAGGGGGCGAGCAGTACTTC. This sequence encodes CASSSSGEGGEQYF.

The rearrangement uses TRBV18 and TRBJ2-1; D is undetermined. Germline V CDR1 and CDR2: KGHSH, LQKENI. The CDR3 consists of 11 residues. The V end was cut by 9 bases, the J end by 3 bases, with 6 bases between. The CDR3 loop is CASEVYNEQFF. The CDR3 DNA reads TGTGCCAGTGAGGTCTACAATGAGCAGTTCTTC.

The chain is built from TRBV20-1 and TRBJ2-1; 14 nucleotides match TRBD2. CDR1 is DFQATT and CDR2 is SNEGSKA in the germline V gene (reference sequence). The CDR3 contains 14 residues. Losses at the gene ends were 6 bases for V and 6 bases for J; bases not matched to a gene: 4. CDR3 residues: CSAIGTSGSNEQFF. Written as DNA, the CDR3 is TGCAGTGCCATAGGGACTAGCGGGAGCAATGAGCAGTTCTTC.

This clonotype has at least ten counts. This sequence joins TRBV6-1 and TRBJ2-5; 7 bases align to TRBD1. The V gene end was trimmed by 6 bases and the J gene end by 4 bases; junction bases not matched to a gene: 8. This CDR3 is built from 14 residues. Germline CDR1 MNHNS, CDR2 SASEGT. CDR3 residues: CASRPTGRGETQYF. For the CDR3, the DNA is TGTGCCAGCAGACCGACAGGGCGCGGAGAGACCCAGTACTTC.

This clonotype was seen a few times. The CDR3 region is CSVEHYNEQFF. The CDR3 DNA reads TGCAGTGTGGAGCACTACAATGAGCAGTTCTTC. This chain uses TRBV20-1 with TRBJ2-1; no clear D. CDR1 and CDR2 (germline): DFQATT, SNEGSKA (reference sequence). The CDR3 is 11 residues long. V lost 7 bases and J 3 bases, leaving 7 bases between the germline ends.

The rearrangement links TRBV18 to TRBJ2-5, with D tentatively TRBD1 (5 bases). The germline gives CDR1 KGHSH, CDR2 LQKENI. The V end was cut by 3 bases, the J end by 2 bases, with 10 bases between. The CDR3 contains 14 residues. In DNA, the CDR3 is TGTGCCAGCTCACCTGTCGACAGACAAGAGACCCAGTACTTC. Protein: CASSPVDRQETQYF. Variable domain in full (rest from reference TRBV18 and TRBJ2-5): NAGVMQNPRHLVRRRGQEARLRCSPMKGHSHVYWYRQLPEEGLKFMVYLQKENIIDESGMPKERFSAEFPKEGPSILRIQQVVRGDSAAYFCASSPVDRQETQYFGPGTRLLVL.

This clonotype was counted ten times or more. The V and J genes are TRBV5-1 and TRBJ2-3, with TRBD1 matching over 9 bases. V was pared by 0 bases and J by 4 bases, with 3 bases of the junction left unmatched. Germline V gene sequence: CDR1 SGHRS, CDR2 YFSETQ. The CDR3 spans 15 residues. The CDR3 here is CASSLEDRGPDTQYF. The CDR3 coding sequence is TGCGCCAGCAGCTTGGAGGACAGGGGCCCAGATACGCAGTATTTT.

Many counts were recorded for this clonotype. The rearrangement joins TRBV27 to TRBJ2-1, with 8 bases fitting TRBD1. With V trimmed by 4 bases and J by 6 bases, 5 bases remained unmatched. Per germline, CDR1 MNHEY and CDR2 SMNVEV (reference sequence). This CDR3 has 14 residues. The CDR3 DNA sequence: TGTGCCAGCAGTTCCGGACAGGGTAGCAATGAGCAGTTCTTC. Translated: CASSSGQGSNEQFF.

This clonotype was picked up a small number of times. The genes are TRBV2 and TRBJ2-5; D may be TRBD2 (6 bases). This CDR3 has 16 amino acids. Germline CDR1 SNHLY, CDR2 FYNNEI. Trimming took 5 bases from V and 2 from J, leaving 18 bases between them. The CDR3 coding sequence is TGTGCCAGCAGTACCCTCAACGGGAGCGAACAAGAGACCCAGTACTTC. Translation gives CASSTLNGSEQETQYF.

The chain is built from TRBV5-6 and TRBJ2-7, with 10 bases lining up with TRBD1. The CDR3 totals 16 residues. Germline V gene data show CDR1 as SGHDT and CDR2 as YYEEEE. V lost 1 base, J lost 4 bases, and 8 bases stayed unmatched. CDR3 nucleotide sequence: TGTGCCAGCAGCTTGTTTGGGACAGGGGAGTTGTACGAGCAGTACTTC. Residues: CASSLFGTGELYEQYF.